This T cell receptor (beta chain) was identified in a study of blood T cell repertoires in COVID-19. Methods used by the authors: Using reference gene primer amplification, nucleated cell counts were estimated. Sequencing was performed with immunoSEQ multiplex PCR; in TCRdb, only in-frame clones are kept and a portion is missing. The D gene and trimming were derived from the DNA, and the V and J assignments and clone size from that table. The sample holds some 180,000 clones; 75% to 90% are singletons and the top ten take about 6.7%. This clone was observed a single time. The receptor was derived from a woman between 40 and 50 years old with COVID-19, enrolled during active disease. Specimen: peripheral blood.

For the CDR3, the DNA is TGTGCCAGCAGCCAAGAGCAAGGGCGGGGCACAGATACGCAGTATTTT. This codes for CASSQEQGRGTDTQYF. The chain joins TRBV14 to TRBJ2-3, with a weak D call TRBD2 (5 bases). The germline CDR1 and CDR2 sequences are SGHDN and FVKESK. The CDR3 extends over 16 amino acids. V was shortened by 0 bases and J by 1 base, with 11 bases between the two germline ends.